This T cell receptor beta chain was documented in a study of blood T cell repertoires in COVID-19. Study-wide background: COVID-19 samples from acute and convalescent phases originated in the United States, Italy and Spain. From T cells, B-cell-depleted T cells, or PBMCs came the material, which was cDNA or gDNA.

Seattle cases were enrolled at active infection and followed longitudinally. The CDR3 is made up of 15 amino acids. Germline CDR1 MDHEN, CDR2 SYDVKM. The V gene lost 4 bases and the J gene lost 6 bases, with 19 bases spanning the gap. The assay was immunoSEQ multiplex PCR, and TCRdb's table has in-frame clones only and misses some. Here the sample spans approximately 120,000 clones, 75% to 90% being singletons. The chain has TRBV28 and TRBJ2-7, with D possibly being TRBD2 (6 bases). The sequence came from a woman of 80 years or more with COVID-19, enrolled during active disease. The source material was peripheral blood. The CDR3 DNA is TGTGCCAGCAGTTACGGGACTTTCCCTACTGGCGAGCAGTACTTC. Translated, it gives CASSYGTFPTGEQYF.